This entry lists 17 T cell receptor beta chains sequenced from one sample in a study of blood T cell repertoires in COVID-19. Clones were sequenced by immunoSEQ multiplex PCR, and TCRdb holds only the in-frame ones, with some missing. The sample holds 150,000 or so clones, around four fifths seen once. Source material: peripheral blood. The source is a human donor in a cohort sampled during active COVID-19.

The V gene is TRBV4-3, the J gene TRBJ1-5; no definite D call. The CDR3 totals 18 residues. Trimming cost V 0 bases and J 6 bases, with 21 bases left between them. Germline V gene lookup returns CDR1 LGHNA and CDR2 YSLEER. CDR3: CASSQDPPPGSFPQPQHF. The CDR3 nucleotides read TGCGCCAGCAGCCAAGATCCGCCTCCGGGGAGCTTCCCTCAGCCCCAGCATTTT.

The J gene is TRBJ1-6, the V gene TRBV27; D not certain. The germline gives CDR1 MNHEY, CDR2 SMNVEV (reference sequence). Trimming stripped 0 bases from V and 3 bases from J, with 18 bases between. CDR3 length equals 19 residues. Here the CDR3 DNA reads TGTGCCAGCAGTTTATCGTTCGGGGTCCGGTCCCTCTATAATTCACCCCTCCACTTT. Translating gives CASSLSFGVRSLYNSPLHF.

The V and J genes are TRBV7-2 and TRBJ1-2; the D is unclear. The CDR3 is made up of 14 amino acids. Germline CDR1 SGHTA, CDR2 FQGNSA. The V end was cut by 5 bases, the J end by 1 base, with 11 bases between. DNA for the CDR3: TGTGCCAGCAGCCTCCCGGGTGTTAACTATGGCTACACCTTC. Its protein product is CASSLPGVNYGYTF.

The J gene is TRBJ1-3, the V gene TRBV27; tentative D call: TRBD1 (6 bases). Trimming stripped 5 bases from V and 0 bases from J, with 11 bases between. The CDR3 extends over 15 amino acids. The V gene's germline CDR1 is MNHEY and CDR2 SMNVEV (reference sequence). The CDR3 sequence is CASSPRGSSGNTIYF. For the CDR3, the DNA is TGTGCCAGCAGTCCCAGGGGATCCTCTGGAAACACCATATATTTT.

This chain links TRBV19 with TRBJ1-5; 7 positions agree with TRBD1. Germline trimming cut 8 bases from V and 7 bases from J; bases unmatched to any gene: 20. Germline CDR1 and CDR2: LNHDA and SQIVND (reference sequence). This CDR3 has 17 amino acids. CDR3 bases: TGTGCCAGTGGAGGGGGCCAGTCCTCCTTCGTGGGGCAGCCCCAGCATTTT. Its translation: CASGGGQSSFVGQPQHF.

V and J are TRBV19 and TRBJ1-5; 8 nucleotides align to TRBD1. Germline values: CDR1 LNHDA, CDR2 SQIVND (reference sequence). J was trimmed by 6 bases and V by 9 bases; bases with no gene match: 13. The CDR3 covers 15 residues. The CDR3 region is CASRNGQGFRQPQHF. CDR3 coding DNA: TGTGCCAGCCGTAACGGACAGGGATTTCGTCAGCCCCAGCATTTT.

The chain links TRBV6-1 to TRBJ1-1, with D perhaps matching TRBD1 (6 bases). This CDR3 has 15 amino acids. V was trimmed by 3 bases and J by 1 base, leaving 12 bases between them. CDR1 is MNHNS and CDR2 is SASEGT in the germline V gene. CDR3 sequence (DNA): TGTGCCAGCAGTGATTACAGGGTCGGGAACACTGAAGCTTTCTTT. Its translation is CASSDYRVGNTEAFF.

This chain uses TRBV6-5 with TRBJ1-2; 8 positions agree with TRBD1. This CDR3 has 16 amino acids. Germline V gives CDR1 MNHEY, CDR2 SVGAGI. Germline trimming cut 0 bases from V and 4 bases from J; bases unmatched to any gene: 7. CDR3 sequence reads: CASSYSIAGGTYGYTF. In DNA, the CDR3 is TGTGCCAGCAGTTACTCGATAGCAGGGGGCACCTATGGCTACACCTTC.

This sequence joins TRBV3-1 (or the pseudogene TRBV3-2) and TRBJ2-3; 12 bases are a match to TRBD2. CDR1 and CDR2 from the germline V gene are LGHDT and YNNKEL (reference sequence). The CDR3 consists of 17 residues. V shed 4 bases and J 2 bases; nucleotides not matched to a gene: 7. As DNA, the CDR3 is TGTGCCAGCAGCCCCCCCCGACTAGCGGGGGACACAGATACGCAGTATTTT. This translates into CASSPPRLAGDTDTQYF.

The rearrangement joins TRBV18 to TRBJ1-1; the D gene is possibly TRBD1 (6 bases). Looked up from germline, CDR1 is KGHSH and CDR2 is LQKENI. The CDR3 is 16 residues long. The V end was cut by 3 bases, the J end by 0 bases, with 14 bases between. CDR3 residues: CASSPGQITMNTEAFF. In DNA, the CDR3 is TGTGCCAGCTCACCTGGACAGATAACCATGAACACTGAAGCTTTCTTT.

V is TRBV28 and J is TRBJ1-4; D might be TRBD1 (6 bases). With 6 bases removed from V and 15 bases from J, the gap between germline ends came to 23 bases. The CDR3 is made up of 14 amino acids. Germline V CDR1 and CDR2: MDHEN, SYDVKM. Here the CDR3 reads CASSPAAGVRPMFF. In nucleotides, the CDR3 is TGTGCCAGCAGCCCTGCCGCAGGGGTACGGCCCATGTTTTTT.

This sequence joins TRBV7-8 and TRBJ1-5, with D unclear. CDR3 length: 15 amino acids. Germline V gene sequence: CDR1 SGHVS, CDR2 FQNEAQ. The ends were cut back, 5 bases at V and 3 bases at J, with 14 bases in the middle. CDR3 nucleotide sequence: TGTGCCAGCAGCCGCCTCGGAGGTCCCAATCAGCCCCAGCATTTT. It specifies CASSRLGGPNQPQHF.

This clone was picked up a small number of times. The V call is TRBV9, the J call TRBJ1-1; no clear D gene. Trimming removed 5 bases from V and 1 base from J, with 15 bases in between. The V gene's germline CDR1 is SGDLS and CDR2 YYNGEE. There are 15 residues in the CDR3. The CDR3 DNA follows: TGTGCCAGCAGGGGGTGGAATGGAGGGAACACTGAAGCTTTCTTT. It codes for CASRGWNGGNTEAFF.

This clone showed up just a few times. The rearrangement joins TRBV7-9 to TRBJ1-1; perhaps TRBD1 as D (6 bases). V shed 5 bases and J shed 0 bases, with 10 bases lying between them. CDR1 is SEHNR and CDR2 is FQNEAQ in the germline V gene (reference sequence). This CDR3 is built from 14 residues. The CDR3 sequence is CASSLQGLNTEAFF. CDR3 nucleotides: TGTGCCAGCAGCCTACAGGGCTTGAACACTGAAGCTTTCTTT.

The chain links TRBV4-3 to TRBJ1-4; 7 bases match TRBD1. The CDR3 consists of 16 residues. The V segment lost 4 bases and the J segment 4 bases; nucleotides outside the gene matches: 9. Germline V gene sequence: CDR1 LGHNA, CDR2 YSLEER. The CDR3 sequence is CASSRGTDGINEKLFF. As DNA, the CDR3 is TGCGCCAGCAGCCGCGGGACAGACGGAATTAATGAAAAACTGTTTTTT.

The rearrangement links TRBV9 to TRBJ2-7; 10 bases are shared with TRBD1. The CDR3 length is 16 residues. Germline loops: CDR1 SGDLS, CDR2 YYNGEE. The ends lost 2 bases at V and 8 bases at J; junction bases unmatched: 13. CDR3 residues: CASSVGEGQGSVQQYF. Written as DNA, the CDR3 is TGTGCCAGCAGCGTGGGGGAGGGACAGGGGTCCGTTCAGCAGTACTTC.

This clone was observed a few times. The chain carries TRBV18 and TRBJ1-1; 7 bases line up with TRBD1. V lost 6 bases to trimming and J lost 0 bases; unmatched junction nucleotides: 7. From germline, CDR1 is KGHSH and CDR2 LQKENI. There are 15 residues in the CDR3. The CDR3 loop reads CASSLGQALNTEAFF. CDR3 nucleotide sequence: TGTGCCAGCTCCCTCGGACAGGCGTTGAACACTGAAGCTTTCTTT.